This T cell receptor beta chain was identified in a study of cytomegalovirus exposure and HLA in healthy donors. The CDR3 is made up of 12 amino acids. From germline, CDR1 is MNHEY and CDR2 SVGAGI. V was cut by 11 bases and J by 5 bases, with 15 bases left in between. PCR primers comprised 60 Vbeta and 13 Jbeta primers. Clones were read by immunoSEQ multiplex PCR, and TCRdb kept only the in-frame ones, dropping some. The sample yields 50,000 or so clones, more than 65% seen once. The chain employs TRBV6-5 and TRBJ1-2; tentatively, D is TRBD1 (6 bases). The TCR was taken from a man aged 40-49 years in good health and CMV-seropositive. The sample taken for sequencing was PBMCs. In DNA, the CDR3 is TGTGCCGCCTCCAGGGGCGATTATGGCTACACCTTC. It yields the protein CAASRGDYGYTF.